These 2 T cell receptor beta chains came from one sample sequenced in a study of blood T cell repertoires in COVID-19. Assay used: immunoSEQ multiplex PCR; TCRdb lists only in-frame clones, some missing. The sample holds around 230,000 clones, around four fifths seen once. Sequencing was performed on peripheral blood. The source of these receptors is a woman aged 65 to 85 with active or convalescent COVID-19.

The genes are TRBV6-2 or TRBV6-3 and TRBJ1-3; 8 nucleotides align to TRBD1. The trim removed 2 bases at V and 3 bases at J, leaving 3 bases unmatched. Germline V gene data show CDR1 as MNHEY and CDR2 as SVGEGT. The CDR3 has 15 residues. The CDR3 spells CASSYPGQGGNTIYF. CDR3 DNA: TGTGCCAGCAGTTACCCCGGACAGGGTGGAAACACCATATATTTT.

The chain is built from TRBV6-4 and TRBJ1-2; D uncertain. The CDR3 is made up of 15 amino acids. Trimming cost V 8 bases and J 3 bases, with 19 bases left between them. The germline V gene has CDR1 MRHNA and CDR2 SNTAGT. The CDR3 DNA reads TGTGCCAGCGGAATACTTCGACCCGCGGACTATGGCTACACCTTC. It yields the protein CASGILRPADYGYTF.